Listed here are 9 T cell receptor beta chains from one sample, sequenced in a study of blood T cell repertoires in COVID-19 (dated by TCRdb to 2020 to 2022). Library preparation was by the immunoSEQ multiplex PCR assay. The clones in this table, taken by TCRdb from immuneACCESS, are in-frame only. Not every clone is retained; where verified, under half of the shortfall comes from an unresolved V gene, and the cause of the rest is unknown. This sample holds approximately 120,000 clones; about 85% were observed only once. 3.2% of the sample lies in the top ten. Sequenced input: peripheral blood. Receptor source: a woman older than 75 with COVID-19, enrolled during active disease.

The chain is built from TRBV4-1 and TRBJ2-7; D perhaps matches TRBD2 (5 bases). This CDR3 region has 17 residues. CDR1 is MGHRA, CDR2 YSYEKL, per germline. The V gene lost 0 bases and the J gene lost 3 bases, with 18 bases spanning the gap. The CDR3 loop is CASSQDLGRGQFYEQYF. DNA for the CDR3: TGCGCCAGCAGCCAAGATTTGGGCCGGGGTCAATTCTACGAGCAGTACTTC.

This clone was recorded only once. The V call is TRBV29-1, the J call TRBJ1-5, with 7 bases fitting TRBD1. V lost 7 bases to trimming and J lost 3 bases; unmatched junction nucleotides: 21. The CDR3 consists of 18 residues. The germline CDR1 and CDR2 sequences are SQVTM and ANQGSEA. CDR3 loop: CSDRGVQGSPRDNQPQHF. The CDR3 DNA reads TGCAGCGACAGAGGGGTACAGGGGTCCCCGAGGGACAATCAGCCCCAGCATTTT.

The V call is TRBV4-1, the J call TRBJ2-5, with TRBD2 matching over 7 bases. The J segment lost 0 bases and the V segment lost 1 base, leaving 5 bases of the junction unmatched. The germline V gene has CDR1 MGHRA and CDR2 YSYEKL. The CDR3 length is 16 residues. The CDR3 protein is CASSQGAGMYQETQYF. The DNA for the CDR3 is TGCGCCAGCAGCCAAGGAGCGGGAATGTACCAAGAGACCCAGTACTTC.

This chain connects TRBV4-1 to TRBJ1-5; D is undetermined. The germline V and J ends were trimmed by 4 bases and 5 bases, with 12 bases remaining between them. The CDR3 is made up of 14 amino acids. In germline, CDR1 is MGHRA, CDR2 YSYEKL. CDR3 region: CASSPEYSDQPQHF. The CDR3, as DNA: TGCGCCAGCAGCCCGGAGTATTCGGATCAGCCCCAGCATTTT.

The chain has TRBV5-4 and TRBJ2-2, with D possibly matching TRBD2 (5 bases). The CDR3 has 16 amino acids. In germline, CDR1 is SGHNT, CDR2 YYREEE (reference sequence). V lost 0 bases and J 8 bases, leaving 17 bases between the germline ends. CDR3 nucleotide sequence: TGTGCCAGCAGCTTGGGCAGTTCCTCCATAGCGGGGGAGCTGTTTTTT. Translated, it gives CASSLGSSSIAGELFF.

V gene TRBV19 combines with J gene TRBJ1-4; D is unclear. The CDR3 loop spans 13 amino acids. Germline CDR1 reads LNHDA; CDR2 reads SQIVND (reference sequence). The ends were cut back, 6 bases at V and 4 bases at J, with 9 bases in the middle. CDR3 loop: CASRRVFNEKLFF. DNA of the CDR3: TGTGCCAGTAGGCGGGTGTTTAATGAAAAACTGTTTTTT.

Written as DNA, the CDR3 is TGTGCCAGTAGTATGGCGGGACGGTTAATGCTTGGTGGCTACACCTTC. Its protein is CASSMAGRLMLGGYTF. This chain joins TRBV19 and TRBJ1-2, with a weak D call TRBD1 (5 bases). The CDR3 covers 16 residues. The germline gives CDR1 LNHDA, CDR2 SQIVND (reference sequence). The V end lost 3 bases, the J end lost 7 bases, and 21 bases lay between the germline ends.

This chain links TRBV6-5 with TRBJ2-2; 9 nucleotides match TRBD1. CDR3 length equals 13 residues. Trimming at V came to 6 bases and at J to 7 bases, leaving 3 bases not matched to a gene. CDR1 and CDR2 from the germline V gene are MNHEY and SVGAGI. The CDR3 spells CASRQGAVGELFF. The CDR3 region has the DNA TGTGCCAGCAGACAGGGGGCTGTCGGGGAGCTGTTTTTT.

This chain uses TRBV28 with TRBJ2-5; 8 positions agree with TRBD1. The CDR3 extends over 17 amino acids. V shed 2 bases, J shed 2 bases, and the junction held 10 bases outside the gene matches. Germline assignment: CDR1 MDHEN and CDR2 SYDVKM. CDR3 loop: CASSLIIGQGHQETQYF. As DNA, the CDR3 is TGTGCCAGCAGTTTAATCATCGGACAGGGCCATCAAGAGACCCAGTACTTC. Based on the CDR3 plus reference TRBV28 and TRBJ2-5, the full variable domain is DVKVTQSSRYLVKRTGEKVFLECVQDMDHENMFWYRQDPGLGLRLIYFSYDVKMKEKGDIPEGYSVSREKKERFSLILESASTNQTSMYLCASSLIIGQGHQETQYFGPGTRLLVL.